Sequencing of this T cell receptor beta chain was carried out in a study of cytomegalovirus exposure and HLA in healthy donors. All the people who gave samples were healthy bone marrow donors. Nominally healthy donors provided the samples, though records likely missed some immune exposures. CDR1 is SGHDT and CDR2 is YYEEEE in the germline V gene. The V gene lost 0 bases and the J gene lost 2 bases, with 8 bases spanning the gap. The CDR3 extends over 14 amino acids. PCR primers comprised 60 Vbeta and 13 Jbeta primers. Per the study methods: Unique TCR beta chains totaled 80 million to 100 million in a later count, with approximately 10 million of them shared. Data came from immunoSEQ multiplex PCR; TCRdb stores just in-frame clones and leaves some out. D and trimming were read from the DNA, whereas the V and J calls and clone size are those reported in that table. The sample lists about 170,000 clones, about 79% seen once, with about 0.69% in the top ten.

The sample taken for sequencing was PBMCs. This sequence joins TRBV5-6 and TRBJ1-1; the D is unclear. This TCR was recovered from a female donor in good health and CMV-seronegative. The CDR3 region has the DNA TGTGCCAGCAGCTTGGGCTGGGCCAACACTGAAGCTTTCTTT. This gives the protein CASSLGWANTEAFF.